This T cell receptor (beta chain) comes out of a study of cytomegalovirus exposure and HLA in healthy donors. Profiling relied on immunoSEQ multiplex PCR, and the TCRdb table lists in-frame clones only, not all of them. The profile covers tens of thousands of clones, with about nine tenths appearing a single time and about 3% taken by the ten largest. Study-level results: According to the study, 160 or so TCR beta chains were cytomegalovirus-associated.

Concerning this clone itself: The target antigen is unknown.

The donors were in the roughly 110-subject validation cohort, distinct from the approximately 670-subject first cohort. This TCR came from a man younger than 35 in good health and CMV-seronegative. The sequenced sample was PBMCs.

The CDR3 here is CASSPGTSGTAQETQYF. The CDR3 DNA follows: TGTGCCAGCAGCCCCGGGACTAGCGGGACTGCTCAAGAGACCCAGTACTTC. This chain joins TRBV11-1 and TRBJ2-5, with 13 positions matching TRBD2. V lost 5 bases, J lost 2 bases, and 8 bases stayed unmatched. Germline V gives CDR1 SGHAT, CDR2 FQDESV (reference sequence). The CDR3 runs to 17 residues.